The 30 T cell receptor beta chains below come from one sample, sequenced in a study of T cell responses to AZD1222 COVID-19 vaccine. TCRdb's copy holds only in-frame clones and misses some; the assay was immunoSEQ multiplex PCR. The table has about 120,000 clones, about 88% seen once. Specimen: peripheral blood, collected 28 days after the second AZD1222 dose. The receptors originated from an adult who received the AZD1222 COVID-19 vaccine.

The rearrangement links TRBV19 to TRBJ2-5; tentative D call: TRBD2 (5 bases). Germline-derived CDR1 and CDR2 are LNHDA and SQIVND (reference sequence). CDR3 length: 14 amino acids. V was trimmed by 2 bases and J by 2 bases, leaving 9 bases between them. CDR3 coding DNA: TGTGCCAGTAGTATACTTGGGAGACAAGAGACCCAGTACTTC. It encodes CASSILGRQETQYF.

The chain has TRBV6-4 and TRBJ1-1; D is undetermined. Germline-derived CDR1 and CDR2 are MRHNA and SNTAGT. This CDR3 contains 10 residues. With 4 bases removed from V and 7 bases from J, the gap between germline ends came to 4 bases. The CDR3 region is CASSGSEAFF. The CDR3 DNA reads TGTGCCAGCAGTGGTAGTGAAGCTTTCTTT.

The J gene is TRBJ2-3, the V gene TRBV20-1; D gene ambiguous. This CDR3 region has 12 residues. Germline V gives CDR1 DFQATT, CDR2 SNEGSKA (reference sequence). Trimming cost V 3 bases and J 4 bases, with 8 bases left between them. Written as DNA, the CDR3 is TGCAGTGCTAGTGTGACACCAGATACGCAGTATTTT. Translation gives CSASVTPDTQYF.

The V call is TRBV10-3, the J call TRBJ1-1; the match to TRBD1 covers 7 bases. This CDR3 has 15 residues. With V trimmed by 6 bases and J by 1 base, 8 bases remained unmatched. Looked up from germline, CDR1 is ENHRY and CDR2 is SYGVKD. CDR3 sequence reads: CAIRKGQETNTEAFF. The CDR3 nucleotides read TGTGCCATCAGGAAAGGACAGGAGACGAACACTGAAGCTTTCTTT.

The chain uses TRBV28 and TRBJ2-3; 7 positions agree with TRBD1. The CDR3 sequence is 14 residues long. Germline loops: CDR1 MDHEN, CDR2 SYDVKM. J lost 5 bases, V lost 7 bases, and 9 bases had no gene match. The CDR3 bases are TGTGCCAGCATTGAAAGGGGGCCCGGAGATACGCAGTATTTT. Protein: CASIERGPGDTQYF.

This clone was seen once. V gene TRBV11-2 combines with J gene TRBJ2-1; D remains unclear. CDR3 length equals 16 residues. The germline V gene encodes CDR1 SGHAT and CDR2 FQNNGV. V lost 6 bases and J lost 1, with 16 bases in between. The DNA for the CDR3 is TGTGCCAGCAGAAGCCCAGGCGGCCTATCCTACAATGAGCAGTTCTTC. This codes for CASRSPGGLSYNEQFF.

This clone appeared a single time. This rearrangement joins TRBV3-1 (or the pseudogene TRBV3-2) to TRBJ2-7; D might be TRBD2 (5 bases). V dropped 1 base and J dropped 1 base, with 8 bases sitting between them. CDR3 length: 14 residues. Germline V CDR1 and CDR2: LGHDT, YNNKEL (reference sequence). CDR3 region: CASSQGAVSYEQYF. In nucleotides, the CDR3 is TGTGCCAGCAGCCAAGGAGCGGTGTCCTACGAGCAGTACTTC.

The genes are TRBV6-4 and TRBJ2-2; D call uncertain. There are 15 residues in the CDR3. Germline values: CDR1 MRHNA, CDR2 SNTAGT. V was shortened by 2 bases and J by 5 bases, with 12 bases between the two germline ends. In DNA, the CDR3 is TGTGCCAGCAGTGACAATGGGGTGGATACCGGGGAGCTGTTTTTT. Amino acid sequence: CASSDNGVDTGELFF.

In its sample, this clone was seen a few times. The chain employs TRBV21-1 and TRBJ2-7. TRBV21-1 has pseudogene status. CDR3 length: 15 amino acids. The CDR3, as DNA: TGTGCCAGCAGCAAAGTGTGGGACCGCTCCTACGAGCAGTACTTC. It is translated as CASSKVWDRSYEQYF.

The rearrangement joins TRBV6-5 to TRBJ2-7; 10 nucleotides agree with TRBD1. Germline V gene sequence: CDR1 MNHEY, CDR2 SVGAGI. The length of the CDR3 is 14 residues. V was pared by 6 bases and J by 3 bases, with 5 bases of the junction left unmatched. The CDR3: CASSAGQGDYEQYF. CDR3 bases: TGTGCCAGCAGCGCTGGACAGGGGGACTACGAGCAGTACTTC.

CDR3 sequence: CASSLPGSEQYF. In DNA, the CDR3 is TGTGCCAGCAGCTTACCGGGGTCCGAGCAGTACTTC. The rearrangement joins TRBV7-2 to TRBJ2-7; TRBD2 is a possible D gene (5 bases). Germline values: CDR1 SGHTA, CDR2 FQGNSA. Trimming took off 2 bases at V and 6 bases at J, with 8 bases between the two ends. The CDR3 is made up of 12 amino acids.

This chain connects TRBV5-1 to TRBJ2-2; the match to TRBD2 covers 9 bases. The V and J ends lost 6 bases and 3 bases, in that order; junction bases with no gene match: 12. The CDR3 contains 17 residues. CDR1 SGHRS and CDR2 YFSETQ come from the germline V gene. The CDR3: CASKLLAGPVDTGELFF. CDR3 DNA: TGCGCCAGCAAACTCCTAGCGGGGCCTGTGGACACCGGGGAGCTGTTTTTT.

This chain uses TRBV29-1 with TRBJ2-7; D may correspond to TRBD1 or TRBD2 (5 bases each). Trimming shortened V by 6 bases and J by 0 bases, and 15 bases separated the two germline ends. Looked up from germline, CDR1 is SQVTM and CDR2 is ANQGSEA. The CDR3 length is 14 residues. As DNA, the CDR3 is TGCAGCGTCTGGGGCAGCGGAAACTCCTACGAGCAGTACTTC. Residues: CSVWGSGNSYEQYF.

This clone showed up just a few times. The V call is TRBV12-3 or TRBV12-4, the J call TRBJ2-7; D is ambiguous. The CDR3 covers 11 residues. V lost 5 bases and J 4 bases, leaving 6 bases between the germline ends. The chain's CDR3 is CASSPDYEQYF. CDR3 coding DNA: TGTGCCAGCAGTCCCGATTACGAGCAGTACTTC.

Remarks on this clone: At one end the junction does not follow the germline gene, possibly because of a read error. Other DNA sequences in the same sample also yield this CDR3. The CDR3 DNA reads TGTGCCAGCCGGACAGGGGGCGACGAGCAATACTTC. Its translation: CASRTGGDEQYF. V and J are TRBV12-3 or TRBV12-4 and TRBJ2-7; 11 bases fit TRBD1. The CDR3 spans 12 residues.

The CDR3 DNA follows: TGTGCCAGCAGCGCGCGCACAGGGTTCACTGAAGCTTTCTTT. It specifies CASSARTGFTEAFF. This chain uses TRBV9 with TRBJ1-1; the D gene is possibly TRBD1 (6 bases). Germline CDR1 SGDLS, CDR2 YYNGEE. V was cut by 3 bases and J by 4 bases, with 13 bases left in between. The CDR3 is made up of 14 amino acids.

The V and J genes are TRBV6-6 and TRBJ1-5; unclear D gene. The CDR3 extends over 14 amino acids. Germline lookup yields CDR1 MNHNY and CDR2 SVGAGI (reference sequence). Trimming shortened V by 2 bases and J by 8 bases, and 13 bases separated the two germline ends. Here the CDR3 reads CASSYSPVGEPQHF. Here the CDR3 DNA reads TGTGCCAGCAGTTACAGTCCGGTGGGAGAGCCCCAGCATTTT.

This clone was counted only a few times. This rearrangement joins TRBV27 to TRBJ1-2, with 10 bases matching TRBD1. The length of the CDR3 is 14 residues. J lost 1 base, V lost 7 bases, and 3 bases had no gene match. The germline CDR1 and CDR2 sequences are MNHEY and SMNVEV (reference sequence). The DNA for the CDR3 is TGTGCCAGCAAGGGACAGGGGAATAACTATGGCTACACCTTC. Its translation is CASKGQGNNYGYTF.

The chain combines TRBV2 with TRBJ1-5; D is perhaps TRBD1 (5 bases). V was clipped by 7 bases and J by 6 bases, with 16 bases between them. The V gene's germline CDR1 is SNHLY and CDR2 FYNNEI. The CDR3 loop spans 14 amino acids. The CDR3 sequence: CASNRDQVGQPQHF. CDR3 sequence (DNA): TGTGCCAGCAACCGGGACCAGGTCGGTCAGCCCCAGCATTTT.

The rearrangement links TRBV6-2 or TRBV6-3 to TRBJ1-1, with D hard to call. Trimming took 5 bases from V and 0 from J, leaving 4 bases between them. Germline CDR1 and CDR2: MNHEY and SVGEGT. This CDR3 contains 12 residues. The CDR3 DNA reads as TGTGCCAGCAGTCTGGTGAACACTGAAGCTTTCTTT. As protein: CASSLVNTEAFF.

The chain joins TRBV5-1 to TRBJ2-7; TRBD2 matches at 8 bases. Unmatched junction bases numbered 8, after V lost 3 bases and J lost 6 bases. The CDR3 sequence is 14 residues long. CDR1 is SGHRS, CDR2 YFSETQ, per germline. The CDR3 protein is CASSSVAGSSEQYF. For the CDR3, the DNA is TGCGCCAGCAGCTCCGTAGCGGGATCGTCCGAGCAGTACTTC.

The chain has TRBV3-1 (or the pseudogene TRBV3-2) and TRBJ2-1; possibly TRBD1 or TRBD2 for D (6 bases each). V gave up 0 bases and J gave up 2 bases, with 11 bases separating them. Germline V gene lookup returns CDR1 LGHDT and CDR2 YNNKEL (reference sequence). The CDR3 covers 16 residues. The CDR3 DNA follows: TGTGCCAGCAGCCAAGAGGGGGGCCTCCCCTACAATGAGCAGTTCTTC. Its translation: CASSQEGGLPYNEQFF.

The chain is built from TRBV30 and TRBJ2-1; a possible D gene is TRBD2 (5 bases). CDR1 is GTSNPN, CDR2 SVGIG, per germline (reference sequence). V lost 0 bases and J 8 bases, leaving 8 bases between the germline ends. This CDR3 has 12 amino acids. The CDR3 protein is CAWSVLRDEQFF. As DNA, the CDR3 is TGTGCCTGGAGTGTGTTGAGGGATGAGCAGTTCTTC.

The CDR3 protein is CASSYGRTGVMNTEAFF. The CDR3 coding sequence is TGTGCCAGCAGTTACGGTAGGACAGGAGTAATGAACACTGAAGCTTTCTTT. The V and J genes are TRBV6-2 or TRBV6-3 and TRBJ1-1, with 7 bases aligning to TRBD1. V was pared by 2 bases and J by 0 bases, with 9 bases of the junction left unmatched. The CDR3 runs to 17 residues. Germline V CDR1 and CDR2: MNHEY, SVGEGT.

The J gene is TRBJ2-1, the V gene TRBV10-3, with TRBD2 matching over 7 bases. This CDR3 comprises 11 residues. Germline loops: CDR1 ENHRY, CDR2 SYGVKD. J gave up 12 bases and V 4 bases, and 3 bases lay outside the gene matches. The CDR3 region is CAISGGGGQFF. CDR3 nucleotides: TGTGCCATCAGTGGCGGCGGGGGGCAGTTCTTC.

V and J are TRBV2 and TRBJ1-4; no firm D call. The CDR3 sequence is 15 residues long. Trimming took off 5 bases at V and 2 bases at J, with 12 bases between the two ends. Germline CDR1 is SNHLY and CDR2 is FYNNEI. This chain's CDR3 is CASSTPGFTNEKLFF. The CDR3, as DNA: TGTGCCAGCAGTACCCCCGGCTTTACTAATGAAAAACTGTTTTTT.

This clone was picked up a small number of times. V usage is TRBV20-1 and J usage is TRBJ2-1; TRBD2 might be the D (7 bases). Germline V gene data show CDR1 as DFQATT and CDR2 as SNEGSKA (reference sequence). Trimming left V 5 bases short and J 9 bases short, with 11 bases between. The CDR3 covers 11 residues. CDR3 sequence reads: CSARGAVEQFF. DNA for the CDR3: TGCAGTGCTCGGGGGGCTGTTGAGCAGTTCTTC.

The chain recombines TRBV27 with TRBJ2-1; D unresolved. The CDR3 spans 14 residues. CDR1 MNHEY and CDR2 SMNVEV come from the germline V gene (reference sequence). V lost 4 bases and J lost 0, with 7 bases in between. CDR3 bases: TGTGCCAGCAGTTCGTCGATCTCCTACAATGAGCAGTTCTTC. Translated, it gives CASSSSISYNEQFF.

V usage is TRBV6-2 or TRBV6-3 and J usage is TRBJ1-4, with D maybe TRBD1 (5 bases). V was shortened by 0 bases and J by 0 bases, with 8 bases between the two germline ends. The CDR3 is 16 amino acids. Germline loops: CDR1 MNHEY, CDR2 SVGEGT. The CDR3 here is CASSYSGTATNEKLFF. The CDR3 DNA follows: TGTGCCAGCAGTTACTCCGGGACGGCAACTAATGAAAAACTGTTTTTT.

The chain has TRBV4-2 and TRBJ1-6, with 8 bases that match TRBD1. Trimming took 4 bases from V and 6 from J; bases not matched to a gene: 8. Germline V gives CDR1 LGHNA, CDR2 YNFKEQ. The CDR3 sequence is 16 residues long. The DNA of the CDR3 is TGTGCCAGCAGCCTATCTCCCGGACAGGGTAATTCACCCCTCCACTTT. Amino acids: CASSLSPGQGNSPLHF.